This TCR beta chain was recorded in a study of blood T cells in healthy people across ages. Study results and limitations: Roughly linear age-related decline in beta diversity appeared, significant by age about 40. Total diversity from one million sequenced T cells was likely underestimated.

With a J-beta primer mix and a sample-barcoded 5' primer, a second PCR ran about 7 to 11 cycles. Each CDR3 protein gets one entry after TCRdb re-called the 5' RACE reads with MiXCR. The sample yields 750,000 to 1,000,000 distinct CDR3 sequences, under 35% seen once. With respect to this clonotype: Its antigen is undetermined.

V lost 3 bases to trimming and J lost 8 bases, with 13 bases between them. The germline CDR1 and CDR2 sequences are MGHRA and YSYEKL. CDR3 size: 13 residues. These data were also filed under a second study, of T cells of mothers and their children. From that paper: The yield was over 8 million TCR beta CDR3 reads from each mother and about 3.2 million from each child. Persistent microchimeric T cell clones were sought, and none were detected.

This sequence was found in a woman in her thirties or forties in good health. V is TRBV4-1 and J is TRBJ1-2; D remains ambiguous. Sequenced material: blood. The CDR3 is CASSHVGLGGYTF. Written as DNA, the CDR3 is TGCGCCAGCAGCCATGTCGGTTTAGGAGGCTACACCTTC.